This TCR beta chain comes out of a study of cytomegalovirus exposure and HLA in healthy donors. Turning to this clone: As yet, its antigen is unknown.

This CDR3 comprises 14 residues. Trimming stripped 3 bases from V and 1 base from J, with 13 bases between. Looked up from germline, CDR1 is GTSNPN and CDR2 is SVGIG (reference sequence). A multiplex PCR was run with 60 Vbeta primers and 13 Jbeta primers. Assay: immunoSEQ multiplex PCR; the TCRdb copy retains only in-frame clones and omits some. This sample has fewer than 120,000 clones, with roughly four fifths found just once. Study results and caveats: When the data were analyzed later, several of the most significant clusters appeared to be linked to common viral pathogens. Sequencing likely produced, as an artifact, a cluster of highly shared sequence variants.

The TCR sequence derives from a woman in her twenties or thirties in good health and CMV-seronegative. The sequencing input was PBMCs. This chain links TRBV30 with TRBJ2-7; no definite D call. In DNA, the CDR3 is TGTGCCTGGAGCCCCGGCGGAATTTCCTACGAGCAGTACTTC. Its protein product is CAWSPGGISYEQYF.